The entry that follows covers one T cell receptor beta chain sequence. Its specificity is unknown. Profiling relied on immunoSEQ multiplex PCR, and the TCRdb table lists in-frame clones only, not all of them. The sample lists 280,000 or so clones; approximately 87% were seen once. The CDR3 consists of 15 residues. The ends were cut back, 1 base at V and 3 bases at J, with 13 bases in the middle. Per germline, CDR1 SGHRS and CDR2 YFSETQ. The sample is drawn from a study of cytomegalovirus exposure and HLA in healthy donors. Broader study findings: Cytomegalovirus association was assigned to more than 150 TCR beta chains.

Sequenced material: PBMCs. The rearrangement uses TRBV5-1 and TRBJ2-5; a weak D match, TRBD2 (6 bases). This clonotype was obtained from a woman aged 18-29 years in good health and CMV-seronegative. The CDR3 sequence is CASSLIPGVEETQYF. CDR3 nucleotides: TGCGCCAGCAGCTTGATCCCGGGAGTGGAAGAGACCCAGTACTTC.